Each of the 18 T cell receptor beta chains below was sequenced from the same sample in a study of T cells after yellow fever vaccination. TCRdb called the 5' RACE reads again in MiXCR, with one record for every CDR3 protein. The profile shows some 500,000 distinct CDR3 sequences, roughly 14% of them singletons. Here the sequenced sample was PBMCs, taken on the day of the yellow fever booster vaccination. The receptors shown here come from a man under 40 who received the YFV17D yellow fever vaccine.

The chain has TRBV19 and TRBJ2-1; possibly TRBD1 for D (5 bases). V shed 6 bases and J shed 3 bases, with 12 bases lying between them. Germline lookup yields CDR1 LNHDA and CDR2 SQIVND (reference sequence). The CDR3 is 14 amino acids. The CDR3 protein is CASRKTEDYNEQFF. The CDR3 coding sequence is TGTGCCAGTAGGAAGACAGAGGACTACAATGAGCAGTTCTTC.

In this sample, this clonotype turned up a few times. This sequence joins TRBV5-1 and TRBJ2-7; weak D call: TRBD1 (6 bases). V shed 1 base and J shed 1 base, with 9 bases lying between them. The germline V gene has CDR1 SGHRS and CDR2 YFSETQ. This CDR3 spans 14 amino acids. In DNA, the CDR3 is TGCGCCAGCAGCTTGACAGGGAAATCCTACGAGCAGTACTTC. Translation: CASSLTGKSYEQYF. Full variable domain (missing parts from reference TRBV5-1 and TRBJ2-7): KAGVTQTPRYLIKTRGQQVTLSCSPISGHRSVSWYQQTPGQGLQFLFEYFSETQRNKGNFPGRFSGRQFSNSRSEMNVSTLELGDSALYLCASSLTGKSYEQYFGPGTRLTVT.

This clonotype has more than one count but fewer than ten. This chain connects TRBV20-1 to TRBJ2-7; D remains unclear. Trimming removed 0 bases from V and 10 bases from J, with 16 bases in between. The CDR3 has 13 amino acids. The germline gives CDR1 DFQATT, CDR2 SNEGSKA (reference sequence). The CDR3 sequence is CSARDRLVLKQYF. The CDR3 DNA reads TGCAGTGCTAGAGATCGGCTAGTCTTGAAACAGTACTTC.

This clonotype was detected only a few times. This chain connects TRBV19 to TRBJ2-6; D not certain. The V end lost 3 bases, the J end lost 1 base, and 7 bases lay between the germline ends. This CDR3 spans 15 amino acids. The germline gives CDR1 LNHDA, CDR2 SQIVND (reference sequence). CDR3 sequence (DNA): TGTGCCAGTAGTATCATCGGATCTGGGGCCAACGTCCTGACTTTC. It yields the protein CASSIIGSGANVLTF.

The genes are TRBV5-1 and TRBJ2-6; D is uncertain. V gave up 4 bases and J gave up 0 bases, with 11 bases separating them. The CDR3 sequence is 16 residues long. Germline V gene data show CDR1 as SGHRS and CDR2 as YFSETQ. CDR3 nucleotide sequence: TGCGCCAGCAGCCCCGCGAAAGACTCTGGGGCCAACGTCCTGACTTTC. The encoded protein is CASSPAKDSGANVLTF. Combining the CDR3 with reference TRBV5-1 and TRBJ2-6 gives the whole variable domain KAGVTQTPRYLIKTRGQQVTLSCSPISGHRSVSWYQQTPGQGLQFLFEYFSETQRNKGNFPGRFSGRQFSNSRSEMNVSTLELGDSALYLCASSPAKDSGANVLTFGAGSRLTVL.

The V call is TRBV7-8, the J call TRBJ1-1, with D hard to call. Germline-derived CDR1 and CDR2 are SGHVS and FQNEAQ. The CDR3 runs 11 residues. Trimming cost V 8 bases and J 7 bases, with 11 bases left between them. The CDR3, as DNA: TGTGCCAGCGCCCGTACTTATGAAGCTTTCTTT. Protein sequence: CASARTYEAFF.

This clonotype has just a few counts. V gene TRBV6-1 combines with J gene TRBJ2-1; TRBD2 matches at 10 bases. Germline CDR1 is MNHNS and CDR2 is SASEGT. Germline trimming cut 5 bases from V and 4 bases from J; bases unmatched to any gene: 5. The CDR3 spans 15 residues. The CDR3 region is CASSQRTSGYNEQFF. CDR3 in DNA: TGTGCCAGCAGTCAGCGGACTAGCGGTTACAATGAGCAGTTCTTC.

Concerning this clonotype itself: At one end, the junction sequence differs from germline, possibly due to a read error. This sequence joins TRBV5-1 and TRBJ2-7; D may be TRBD1 (6 bases). The CDR3 extends over 14 amino acids. Germline V CDR1 and CDR2: SGHRS, YFSETQ. The CDR3: CASNQGPSSYAQYF. For the CDR3, the DNA is TGCGCCAGCAACCAGGGGCCCAGCTCCTACGCGCAGTACTTC.

The chain is built from TRBV20-1 and TRBJ1-2, with a weak D call TRBD1 (6 bases). V was clipped by 1 base and J by 5 bases, with 11 bases between them. CDR3 length equals 13 residues. Germline-derived CDR1 and CDR2 are DFQATT and SNEGSKA (reference sequence). CDR3 nucleotides: TGCAGTGCTAGAGGACAGGTTTCTTATGGCTACACCTTC. It is translated as CSARGQVSYGYTF.

In its sample, this clonotype was seen a few times. This chain uses TRBV24-1 with TRBJ2-5, with D possibly called TRBD1 or TRBD2 (5 bases each). CDR1 is KGHDR, CDR2 SFDVKD, per germline. This CDR3 contains 14 residues. Trimming stripped 3 bases from V and 5 bases from J, with 12 bases between. The CDR3 region is CATSDAHEGETQYF. CDR3 sequence (DNA): TGTGCCACCAGTGATGCACATGAGGGGGAGACCCAGTACTTC.

V and J are TRBV20-1 and TRBJ2-1; D is unclear. CDR1 DFQATT and CDR2 SNEGSKA come from the germline V gene (reference sequence). The germline V and J ends were trimmed by 7 bases and 6 bases, with 7 bases remaining between them. The CDR3 spans 10 residues. The CDR3 sequence: CSVAFNEQFF. CDR3 DNA sequence: TGCAGTGTGGCTTTCAATGAGCAGTTCTTC.

This chain links TRBV7-8 with TRBJ2-7; unclear D gene. CDR1 and CDR2 from the germline V gene are SGHVS and FQNEAQ. The V gene lost 5 bases and the J gene lost 5 bases, with 16 bases spanning the gap. The CDR3 loop spans 14 amino acids. CDR3 in DNA: TGTGCCAGCAGCAGATCACCGATGAGGCACGAGCAGTACTTC. Its protein is CASSRSPMRHEQYF. Filled out from reference TRBV7-8 and TRBJ2-7, the complete variable domain reads GAGVSQSPRYKVAKRGQDVALRCDPISGHVSLFWYQQALGQGPEFLTYFQNEAQLDKSGLPSDRFFAERPEGSVSTLKIQRTQQEDSAVYLCASSRSPMRHEQYFGPGTRLTVT.

The genes are TRBV27 and TRBJ2-1, with D unresolved. Germline V gene sequence: CDR1 MNHEY, CDR2 SMNVEV (reference sequence). Trimming left V 3 bases short and J 7 bases short, with 16 bases between. The CDR3 contains 15 residues. The CDR3 here is CASSFLSSSANEQFF. The CDR3 nucleotides read TGTGCCAGCAGTTTCCTGAGCTCTTCGGCAAATGAGCAGTTCTTC.

This clonotype was seen a few times. The chain employs TRBV29-1 and TRBJ1-2; D is ambiguous. Looked up from germline, CDR1 is SQVTM and CDR2 is ANQGSEA. This CDR3 comprises 13 residues. The V end lost 2 bases, the J end lost 4 bases, and 11 bases lay between the germline ends. This CDR3 reads CSVESLLGYGYTF. The CDR3 DNA is TGCAGCGTTGAAAGTCTGCTAGGCTATGGCTACACCTTC.

This chain links TRBV5-5 with TRBJ1-1; D is uncertain. V lost 4 bases to trimming and J lost 11 bases, with 18 bases between them. The length of the CDR3 is 13 residues. Per germline, CDR1 SGHKS and CDR2 YYEKEE (reference sequence). The CDR3: CASSPQAGEEAFF. The CDR3 region has the DNA TGTGCCAGCAGCCCTCAGGCCGGGGAGGAGGCTTTCTTT.

The chain recombines TRBV6-5 with TRBJ1-2; a possible D gene is TRBD1 (6 bases). The germline V gene has CDR1 MNHEY and CDR2 SVGAGI. CDR3 length: 15 amino acids. V was shortened by 2 bases and J by 0 bases, with 10 bases between the two germline ends. CDR3 sequence (DNA): TGTGCCAGCAGTTACAGGAGGGGGGCTAACTATGGCTACACCTTC. Amino acids: CASSYRRGANYGYTF.

There are a few counts of this clonotype. V gene TRBV27 combines with J gene TRBJ2-3; 10 positions match TRBD2. Germline trimming cut 5 bases from V and 5 bases from J; bases unmatched to any gene: 10. Germline loops: CDR1 MNHEY, CDR2 SMNVEV (reference sequence). This CDR3 contains 16 residues. CDR3 amino acids: CASSPGTSEIEDTQYF. The CDR3 DNA follows: TGTGCCAGCAGTCCCGGGACTAGCGAAATTGAAGATACGCAGTATTTT.

The CDR3 DNA is TGTGCCATCGCGGGGAAAGAGACCCAGTACTTC. Protein: CAIAGKETQYF. The chain is built from TRBV7-2 and TRBJ2-5; perhaps TRBD2 as D (6 bases). Looked up from germline, CDR1 is SGHTA and CDR2 is FQGNSA. V gave up 10 bases and J gave up 3 bases, with 9 bases separating them. There are 11 residues in the CDR3. The full variable domain, its missing parts supplied by reference TRBV7-2 and TRBJ2-5, is GAGVSQSPSNKVTEKGKDVELRCDPISGHTALYWYRQSLGQGLEFLIYFQGNSAPDKSGLPSDRFSAERTGGSVSTLTIQRTQQEDSAVYLCAIAGKETQYFGPGTRLLVL.